The 21 T cell receptor beta chains listed next were all sequenced from one sample in a study of PD-L1 blockade in urothelial cancer. The sample's time point: peripheral blood 6 weeks after treatment start. Data came from immunoSEQ multiplex PCR; TCRdb stores just in-frame clones and leaves some out. The profile shows approximately 79,000 clones, under 95% of them singletons. The starting material was PBMCs, obtained around atezolizumab (anti-PD-L1) treatment. These receptors were taken from a woman aged 80 or over with urothelial cancer.

This clone was observed a single time. The CDR3 here is CASSPRQGAKGNTIYF. In nucleotides, the CDR3 is TGTGCCAGCTCACCTCGACAGGGGGCAAAAGGAAACACCATATATTTT. This chain joins TRBV18 and TRBJ1-3, with 10 bases that match TRBD1. This CDR3 spans 16 amino acids. Germline lookup yields CDR1 KGHSH and CDR2 LQKENI. J gave up 4 bases and V 3 bases, and 6 bases lay outside the gene matches.

This chain uses TRBV19 with TRBJ2-7; TRBD1 matches 12 bases. Germline CDR1 and CDR2: LNHDA and SQIVND (reference sequence). The length of the CDR3 is 15 residues. Losses at the gene ends were 7 bases for V and 6 bases for J; bases not matched to a gene: 10. The CDR3 DNA reads TGTGCCAGTAACGGCGGGACAGGGGGCTTGAGCGAGCAGTACTTC. Encoded protein: CASNGGTGGLSEQYF. Filled out from reference TRBV19 and TRBJ2-7, the complete variable domain reads DGGITQSPKYLFRKEGQNVTLSCEQNLNHDAMYWYRQDPGQGLRLIYYSQIVNDFQKGDIAEGYSVSREKKESFPLTVTSAQKNPTAFYLCASNGGTGGLSEQYFGPGTRLTVT.

The rearrangement links TRBV28 to TRBJ1-1; no clear D gene. Germline V gene lookup returns CDR1 MDHEN and CDR2 SYDVKM. This CDR3 comprises 13 residues. V was cut by 4 bases and J by 0 bases, with 6 bases left in between. This CDR3 reads CASSSVLNTEAFF. The CDR3 DNA sequence: TGTGCCAGCAGTTCGGTACTGAACACTGAAGCTTTCTTT.

This clone was counted a single time. V gene TRBV5-5 combines with J gene TRBJ1-2; tentative D call: TRBD1 (5 bases). V gave up 4 bases and J gave up 8 bases, with 15 bases separating them. CDR3 length: 13 amino acids. Per the germline V gene, CDR1 is SGHKS and CDR2 is YYEKEE (reference sequence). CDR3 in amino acids: CASSLRGGEGYTF. The CDR3 nucleotides read TGTGCCAGCAGCCTGCGGGGGGGAGAGGGCTACACCTTC.

V gene TRBV2 combines with J gene TRBJ2-2; a possible D gene is TRBD2 (6 bases). V was pared by 3 bases and J by 0 bases, with 8 bases between. CDR3 length: 15 residues. From germline, CDR1 is SNHLY and CDR2 FYNNEI. CDR3 coding DNA: TGTGCCAGCAGTGACCCGGGAGCGAACACCGGGGAGCTGTTTTTT. Amino acids: CASSDPGANTGELFF.

The chain employs TRBV5-4 and TRBJ2-1, with D possibly matching TRBD2 (7 bases). There are 12 residues in the CDR3. Germline V lookup: CDR1 SGHNT, CDR2 YYREEE (reference sequence). V lost 0 bases to trimming and J lost 10 bases, with 8 bases between them. The CDR3 sequence is CASSLEGGEQFF. The CDR3 DNA sequence: TGTGCCAGCAGCTTGGAGGGGGGGGAGCAGTTCTTC. The whole variable domain, filled in from reference TRBV5-4 and TRBJ2-1, reads ETGVTQSPTHLIKTRGQQVTLRCSSQSGHNTVSWYQQALGQGPQFIFQYYREEENGRGNFPPRFSGLQFPNYSSELNVNALELDDSALYLCASSLEGGEQFFGPGTRLTVL.

The gene calls are TRBV28 and TRBJ1-1; D may be TRBD1 (6 bases). This CDR3 is built from 11 residues. V was cut by 7 bases and J by 7 bases, with 10 bases left in between. The germline V gene encodes CDR1 MDHEN and CDR2 SYDVKM. CDR3 region: CASIQGIEAFF. DNA for the CDR3: TGTGCCAGCATTCAGGGGATTGAAGCTTTCTTT.

The chain links TRBV2 to TRBJ2-4, with TRBD1 identical over 8 bases. V was clipped by 2 bases and J by 1 base; unmatched bases: 4. This CDR3 contains 16 residues. Per germline, CDR1 SNHLY and CDR2 FYNNEI. The CDR3 is CASSEQGAAAKNIQYF. The DNA for the CDR3 is TGTGCCAGCAGTGAACAGGGGGCTGCTGCCAAAAACATTCAGTACTTC.

This rearrangement joins TRBV5-1 to TRBJ2-7; the match to TRBD1 covers 8 bases. V shed 0 bases and J 5 bases; nucleotides not matched to a gene: 7. The germline CDR1 and CDR2 sequences are SGHRS and YFSETQ. The CDR3 contains 15 residues. The CDR3 nucleotides are TGCGCCAGCAGCTTGGATGGGACAGGTTTCGACGAGCAGTACTTC. Residues: CASSLDGTGFDEQYF.

The V gene is TRBV6-6, the J gene TRBJ2-7, with 7 bases identical to TRBD1. The CDR3 extends over 15 amino acids. Germline V gene lookup returns CDR1 MNHNY and CDR2 SVGAGI (reference sequence). Losses at the gene ends were 8 bases for V and 3 bases for J; bases not matched to a gene: 13. CDR3 nucleotides: TGTGCCAGCGGGACGAGGGGGCGCGGGCACTACGAGCAGTACTTC. Translation: CASGTRGRGHYEQYF.

For this clone: Other DNA sequences in the same sample also yield this CDR3. The chain carries TRBV5-1 and TRBJ1-2; D call uncertain. Trimming removed 0 bases from V and 2 bases from J, with 5 bases in between. CDR3 length equals 13 residues. The V gene's germline CDR1 is SGHRS and CDR2 YFSETQ. The CDR3 region has the DNA TGCGCCAGCAGCTTGGCAGGAAACTATGGCTACACCTTC. It encodes CASSLAGNYGYTF.

This rearrangement joins TRBV6-4 to TRBJ2-1; 7 positions agree with TRBD2. Per germline, CDR1 MRHNA and CDR2 SNTAGT. V was pared by 6 bases and J by 2 bases, with 7 bases of the junction left unmatched. This CDR3 has 15 residues. CDR3 DNA sequence: TGTGCCAGCAGGACCTCTAGCGGAACCTACAATGAGCAGTTCTTC. Translation gives CASRTSSGTYNEQFF.

V usage is TRBV27 and J usage is TRBJ2-3, with TRBD2 matching 7 bases. V was pared by 10 bases and J by 0 bases, with 13 bases of the junction left unmatched. Germline CDR1 MNHEY, CDR2 SMNVEV (reference sequence). The CDR3 consists of 16 residues. CDR3 DNA: TGTGCCACCGTAGGTCGGGAGGAAGGGAGCACAGATACGCAGTATTTT. It yields the protein CATVGREEGSTDTQYF.

The V call is TRBV11-2, the J call TRBJ1-1, with 7 bases matching TRBD1. Germline loops: CDR1 SGHAT, CDR2 FQNNGV. V lost 5 bases, J lost 2 bases, and 17 bases stayed unmatched. The CDR3 totals 18 residues. CDR3 sequence reads: CASSLRGGRTRPNTEAFF. The CDR3 region has the DNA TGTGCCAGCAGCCTCCGAGGGGGCAGGACGCGCCCTAACACTGAAGCTTTCTTT.

This chain uses TRBV5-5 with TRBJ1-1; TRBD1 aligns across 7 bases. Germline CDR1 SGHKS, CDR2 YYEKEE (reference sequence). This CDR3 has 13 amino acids. After removal of 5 bases from V and 4 bases from J, the junction contained 5 bases not matched to a gene. CDR3 sequence reads: CASSGTAITEAFF. The CDR3 DNA is TGTGCCAGCAGTGGGACAGCCATCACTGAAGCTTTCTTT. The full variable domain, its missing parts supplied by reference TRBV5-5 and TRBJ1-1, is DAGVTQSPTHLIKTRGQQVTLRCSPISGHKSVSWYQQVLGQGPQFIFQYYEKEERGRGNFPDRFSARQFPNYSSELNVNALLLGDSALYLCASSGTAITEAFFGQGTRLTVV.

The chain employs TRBV5-1 and TRBJ1-4; 7 bases are shared with TRBD1. The CDR3 is made up of 15 amino acids. Germline trimming cut 6 bases from V and 3 bases from J; bases unmatched to any gene: 8. From germline, CDR1 is SGHRS and CDR2 YFSETQ. The CDR3 spells CASTPRGVANEKLFF. In DNA, the CDR3 is TGCGCCAGCACCCCCAGGGGGGTTGCTAATGAAAAACTGTTTTTT.

The CDR3 nucleotides are TGTGCCACCAGCAGGGGCCCCAACACCATATATTTT. Encoded protein: CATSRGPNTIYF. The chain employs TRBV15 and TRBJ1-3; no reliable D call. CDR1 is LNHNV and CDR2 is YYDKDF in the germline V gene (reference sequence). The V end was cut by 3 bases, the J end by 7 bases, with 7 bases between. The CDR3 runs to 12 residues.

The V gene is TRBV30, the J gene TRBJ1-4; unclear D gene. The V end was cut by 4 bases, the J end by 0 bases, with 15 bases between. Germline V gene sequence: CDR1 GTSNPN, CDR2 SVGIG (reference sequence). This CDR3 has 16 residues. The CDR3 loop is CAWKSSLRATNEKLFF. As DNA, the CDR3 is TGTGCCTGGAAATCGAGTTTGCGCGCAACTAATGAAAAACTGTTTTTT. The full variable domain, with the rest looked up from reference TRBV30 and TRBJ1-4, is SQTIHQWPATLVQPVGSPLSLECTVEGTSNPNLYWYRQAAGRGLQLLFYSVGIGQISSEVPQNLSASRPQDRQFILSSKKLLLSDSGFYLCAWKSSLRATNEKLFFGSGTQLSVL.

The chain has TRBV4-1 and TRBJ2-5; 7 nucleotides agree with TRBD1. Germline V CDR1 and CDR2: MGHRA, YSYEKL. There are 16 residues in the CDR3. V was clipped by 1 base and J by 3 bases; unmatched bases: 8. This CDR3 is CASSQGVSDREETQYF. The CDR3 nucleotides read TGCGCCAGCAGCCAAGGGGTGAGCGACAGGGAAGAGACCCAGTACTTC.

The chain employs TRBV11-2 and TRBJ1-2, with TRBD1 as a possible D gene (6 bases). Germline lookup yields CDR1 SGHAT and CDR2 FQNNGV. The CDR3 sequence is 14 residues long. Trimming took 4 bases from V and 4 from J, leaving 13 bases between them. CDR3 sequence: CASSSGQSGYGYTF. The DNA of the CDR3 is TGTGCCAGCAGCTCCGGACAGTCGGGCTATGGCTACACCTTC.

The J gene is TRBJ2-7, the V gene TRBV7-9; D is unclear. CDR3 length: 18 amino acids. The ends were cut back, 3 bases at V and 0 bases at J, with 21 bases in the middle. Germline V gene lookup returns CDR1 SEHNR and CDR2 FQNEAQ (reference sequence). CDR3 residues: CASSFWLDPPTSSYEQYF. Written as DNA, the CDR3 is TGTGCCAGCAGCTTCTGGCTAGACCCACCAACCTCCTCCTACGAGCAGTACTTC.